These T cell receptor beta chains were read from a single sample in a study of cytomegalovirus exposure and HLA in healthy donors. Measured with immunoSEQ multiplex PCR; TCRdb has only the in-frame clones, and not every one. Recorded for this sample: 130,000 to 150,000 clones. The sequencing input was PBMCs. The receptors come from a woman aged 45-59 years in good health and CMV-seronegative. CDR3s include the opening cysteine and the closing phenylalanine or tryptophan. The D gene is left open where the match is weak.

v_call: TRBV18; d_call: NA; j_call: TRBJ2-5; cdr3_nt: TGTGCCAGCTCACTTCGGACTTCTCAAGAGACCCAGTACTTC; cdr3_aa: CASSLRTSQETQYF
v_call: TRBV6-5; d_call: NA; j_call: TRBJ2-7; cdr3_nt: TGTGCCAGCAGTTCCGCCTTAAGGACTTACGAGCAGTACTTC; cdr3_aa: CASSSALRTYEQYF
v_call: TRBV2; d_call: NA; j_call: TRBJ2-2; cdr3_nt: TGTGCCAGCAGTTACAGGGTTGGCACCGGGGAGCTGTTTTTT; cdr3_aa: CASSYRVGTGELFF
v_call: TRBV7-6; d_call: TRBD1; j_call: TRBJ2-5; cdr3_nt: TGTGCCAGCAGCAAGGGACAGGGGAGTTGGGAGACCCAGTACTTC; cdr3_aa: CASSKGQGSWETQYF
v_call: TRBV4-1; d_call: TRBD2; j_call: TRBJ2-1; cdr3_nt: TGCGCCAGCAGCGCACCCGGCTTTGGGACTAGCGGGAGGGTCGTTACCTACAATGAGCAGTTCTTC; cdr3_aa: CASSAPGFGTSGRVVTYNEQFF
v_call: TRBV6-6; d_call: NA; j_call: TRBJ2-5; cdr3_nt: TGTGCCAGCAGTTATGTCCGGGGGAAAGAGACCCAGTACTTC; cdr3_aa: CASSYVRGKETQYF
v_call: TRBV11-2; d_call: NA; j_call: TRBJ2-3; cdr3_nt: TGTGCCAGCAGCCCCTATAGAGCGGGCGGATTAACAGATACGCAGTATTTT; cdr3_aa: CASSPYRAGGLTDTQYF
v_call: TRBV19; d_call: TRBD2; j_call: TRBJ2-3; cdr3_nt: TGTGCCAGTAGTGGGGGGGATACAGATACGCAGTATTTT; cdr3_aa: CASSGGDTDTQYF
v_call: TRBV28; d_call: TRBD2; j_call: TRBJ2-3; cdr3_nt: TGTGCCAGCAGTATCCCTCGGGGAGCGGGAGACACAGATACGCAGTATTTT; cdr3_aa: CASSIPRGAGDTDTQYF
v_call: TRBV30; d_call: TRBD2; j_call: TRBJ2-5; cdr3_nt: TGTGCCTGGAGCCCAGAATGGGGGGGGAGAGAGACCCAGTACTTC; cdr3_aa: CAWSPEWGGRETQYF
v_call: TRBV5-4; d_call: TRBD1; j_call: TRBJ1-1; cdr3_nt: TGTGCCAGCAGCCCTGGACAGGGGAACACTGAAGCTTTCTTT; cdr3_aa: CASSPGQGNTEAFF
v_call: TRBV19; d_call: NA; j_call: TRBJ2-7; cdr3_nt: TGTGCCAGTAGTGTCACAGGGCCCTACGAGCAGTACTTC; cdr3_aa: CASSVTGPYEQYF
v_call: TRBV28; d_call: NA; j_call: TRBJ2-7; cdr3_nt: TGTGCCAGCTCCCTCCTCGGGGAAGGACTCACCTACGAGCAGTACTTC; cdr3_aa: CASSLLGEGLTYEQYF
v_call: TRBV6-1; d_call: NA; j_call: TRBJ1-1; cdr3_nt: TGTGCCAGCAACGGACAGCAGGACACTGAAGCTTTCTTT; cdr3_aa: CASNGQQDTEAFF
v_call: TRBV15; d_call: NA; j_call: TRBJ1-2; cdr3_nt: TGTGCCACCAGCGAGGGGGTAGGCTACACCTTC; cdr3_aa: CATSEGVGYTF
v_call: TRBV5-1; d_call: TRBD1; j_call: TRBJ2-2; cdr3_nt: TGCGCCAGCAGCTCTCGACAGGGGAACACCGGGGAGCTGTTTTTT; cdr3_aa: CASSSRQGNTGELFF
v_call: TRBV19; d_call: NA; j_call: TRBJ2-6; cdr3_nt: TGTGCCAGTATGGGGGGTCCCTCTGGGGCCAACGTCCTGACTTTC; cdr3_aa: CASMGGPSGANVLTF
v_call: TRBV18; d_call: NA; j_call: TRBJ2-7; cdr3_nt: TGTGCCAGCTCACCAAACAGGGAGATCCTCTACGAGCAGTACTTC; cdr3_aa: CASSPNREILYEQYF
v_call: TRBV7-3; d_call: NA; j_call: TRBJ1-1; cdr3_nt: TGTGCCAGCAGCTCCCACACGGGGGGAACTGAAGCTTTCTTT; cdr3_aa: CASSSHTGGTEAFF
v_call: TRBV2; d_call: NA; j_call: TRBJ2-3; cdr3_nt: TGTGCCAGCAGTGAAGGCAGGGCTGCAGATACGCAGTATTTT; cdr3_aa: CASSEGRAADTQYF
v_call: TRBV7-2; d_call: NA; j_call: TRBJ1-2; cdr3_nt: TGTGCCAGCAGCTCGAGACAGGCGGGGGGGGGTTATGGCTACACCTTC; cdr3_aa: CASSSRQAGGGYGYTF
v_call: TRBV11-1; d_call: TRBD2; j_call: TRBJ2-1; cdr3_nt: TGTGCCAGCAGCTTAAGTTCGGGGGGTTGGGATGAGCAGTTCTTC; cdr3_aa: CASSLSSGGWDEQFF
v_call: TRBV28; d_call: TRBD1; j_call: TRBJ1-1; cdr3_nt: TGTGCCAGCAGCCAAACAGGGGGCGACACTGAAGCTTTCTTT; cdr3_aa: CASSQTGGDTEAFF
v_call: TRBV6-6; d_call: TRBD1; j_call: TRBJ2-1; cdr3_nt: TGTGCCAGCGTTTTTAGGGGGGCAGGGGGCGATGAGCAGTTCTTC; cdr3_aa: CASVFRGAGGDEQFF
v_call: TRBV27; d_call: NA; j_call: TRBJ2-7; cdr3_nt: TGTGCCAGCAACCGGCAGGGGTCCTACGAGCAGTACTTC; cdr3_aa: CASNRQGSYEQYF
v_call: TRBV5-1; d_call: NA; j_call: TRBJ2-1; cdr3_nt: TGCGCCAGCAGCTTGGACAGAAAGCAGTTCTTC; cdr3_aa: CASSLDRKQFF
v_call: TRBV30; d_call: NA; j_call: TRBJ2-7; cdr3_nt: TGTGCCTGGGGCTCAGGACAGTCCTACGAGCAGTACTTC; cdr3_aa: CAWGSGQSYEQYF
v_call: TRBV4-2; d_call: TRBD1; j_call: TRBJ1-1; cdr3_nt: TGTGCCAGCAGCCAACTAAAGACAGGGAAGAACACTGAAGCTTTCTTT; cdr3_aa: CASSQLKTGKNTEAFF
v_call: TRBV5-5; d_call: TRBD1; j_call: TRBJ2-3; cdr3_nt: TGTGCCAGCAGCTTGAGGATTCCGGGACAGGGGACCGATACGCAGTATTTT; cdr3_aa: CASSLRIPGQGTDTQYF
v_call: TRBV7-2; d_call: NA; j_call: TRBJ2-7; cdr3_nt: TGTGCCAGCAGCCTAAGGGGGAGTGTAAACGAGCAGTACTTC; cdr3_aa: CASSLRGSVNEQYF
v_call: TRBV28; d_call: NA; j_call: TRBJ1-1; cdr3_nt: TGTGCCAGCAGTGGGAGGCAGGGAGGGACTGAAGCTTTCTTT; cdr3_aa: CASSGRQGGTEAFF
v_call: TRBV29-1; d_call: TRBD1; j_call: TRBJ2-2; cdr3_nt: TGCAGCGTGCACAGGGGGTCGAACACCGGGGAGCTGTTTTTT; cdr3_aa: CSVHRGSNTGELFF
v_call: TRBV12-5; d_call: TRBD1; j_call: TRBJ1-1; cdr3_nt: TGTGCTAGTACTCAGACAGGGCTGGGCACTGAAGCTTTCTTT; cdr3_aa: CASTQTGLGTEAFF
v_call: TRBV5-1; d_call: NA; j_call: TRBJ2-5; cdr3_nt: TGCGCCAGCAGCTTGGGACAAGCAATCGGAGAGACCCAGTACTTC; cdr3_aa: CASSLGQAIGETQYF
v_call: TRBV30; d_call: TRBD2; j_call: TRBJ2-3; cdr3_nt: TGTGCCGCCCGAGCGGGGGGGCTCTCAGATACGCAGTATTTT; cdr3_aa: CAARAGGLSDTQYF
v_call: TRBV7-8; d_call: TRBD2; j_call: TRBJ2-7; cdr3_nt: TGTGCCAGCAGCTCCGACAGGGGACCTAGCGGGGGGACCTACGAGCAGTACTTC; cdr3_aa: CASSSDRGPSGGTYEQYF
v_call: TRBV20-1; d_call: NA; j_call: TRBJ1-1; cdr3_nt: TGCAGTGTTTCCAACACCCCCGAAGCTTTCTTT; cdr3_aa: CSVSNTPEAFF